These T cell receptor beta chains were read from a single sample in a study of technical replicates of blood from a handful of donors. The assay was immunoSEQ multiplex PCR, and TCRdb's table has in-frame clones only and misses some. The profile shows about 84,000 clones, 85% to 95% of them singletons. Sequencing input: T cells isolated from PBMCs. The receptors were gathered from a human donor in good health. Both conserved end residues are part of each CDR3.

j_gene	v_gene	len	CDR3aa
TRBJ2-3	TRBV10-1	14	CASSDLYETDTQYF
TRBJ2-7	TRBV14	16	CASSRNTGTGLYEQYF
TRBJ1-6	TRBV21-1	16	CASSKERTGGTSPLHF
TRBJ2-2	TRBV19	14	CASSMQGMTGELFF
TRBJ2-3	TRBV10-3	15	CAISKRTGGTDTQYF
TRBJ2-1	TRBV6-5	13	CASSQGHHNEQFF
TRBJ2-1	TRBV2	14	CASSDISSYNEQFF
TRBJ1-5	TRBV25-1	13	CASSDRGDQPQHF
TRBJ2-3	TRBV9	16	CASSVRGTGATDTQYF
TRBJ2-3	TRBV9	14	CASSVQGLRDTQYF
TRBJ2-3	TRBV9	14	CASSPTRSTDTQYF
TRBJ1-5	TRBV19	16	CASSTGTGGIYQPQHF
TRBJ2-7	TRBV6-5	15	CASSQITGGRYEQYF
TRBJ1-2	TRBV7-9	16	CASSPTLQGEIDGYTF
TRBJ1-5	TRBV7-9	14	CASSLSRDNQPQHF
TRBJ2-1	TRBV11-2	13	CASSPGLINEQFF
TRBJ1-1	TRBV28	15	CASSRFLQGAGEAFF
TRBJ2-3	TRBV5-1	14	CASSLDIPGDTQYF
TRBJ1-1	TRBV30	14	CAWRESGVNTEAFF
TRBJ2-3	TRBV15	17	CATSRGSLREGLDTQYF
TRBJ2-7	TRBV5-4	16	CASSPIGKRETYEQYF
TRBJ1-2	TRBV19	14	CASSPAFSGYGYTF
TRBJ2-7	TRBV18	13	CASSPLETYEQYF
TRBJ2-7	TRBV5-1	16	CASSLAAGGNSYEQYF
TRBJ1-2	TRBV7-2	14	CASSLTSQGYGYTF
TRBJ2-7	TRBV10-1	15	CASSVRTNRGYEQYF
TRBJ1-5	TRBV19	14	CASSIGSQDQPQHF
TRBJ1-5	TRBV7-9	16	CASSLGPQAGNQPQHF
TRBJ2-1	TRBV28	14	CASSLSATYNEQFF
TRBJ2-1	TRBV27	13	CASSLFWGDEQFF
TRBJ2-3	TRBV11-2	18	CASSLGSGGRPLGDTQYF
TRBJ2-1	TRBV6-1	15	CASSATGLPYNEQFF
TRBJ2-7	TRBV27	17	CASNPSGWREGGYEQYF
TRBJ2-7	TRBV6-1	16	CASSEGLAGGRYEQYF
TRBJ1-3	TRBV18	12	CASSPDRGAIYF
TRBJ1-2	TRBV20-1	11	CSGISHGGYTF
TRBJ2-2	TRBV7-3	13	CASSASGFGELFF
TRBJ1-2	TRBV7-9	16	CASSLSTGVHYYGYTF
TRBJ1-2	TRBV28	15	CAIRDRGQVGYGYTF
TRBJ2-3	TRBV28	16	CASSFGRGSGTDTQYF
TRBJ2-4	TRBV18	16	CASSPFQGVAKNIQYF
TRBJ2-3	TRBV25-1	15	CASSEKSGGVDTQYF
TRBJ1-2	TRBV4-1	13	CASSQEGGYGYTF
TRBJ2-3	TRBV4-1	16	CASSQLGAMVSDTQYF
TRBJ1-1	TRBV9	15	CASSVLVGGGTEAFF
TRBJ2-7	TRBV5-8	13	CASSLASSYEQYF
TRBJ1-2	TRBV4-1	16	CASSQGGGGAFYGYTF
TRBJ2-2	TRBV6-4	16	CASSDPGQGNTGELFF
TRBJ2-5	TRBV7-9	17	CASSLARPLESQETQYF
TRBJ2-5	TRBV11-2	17	CASSLVAERARGETQYF